This TCR beta chain is drawn from a study of Graves' ophthalmopathy and Graves' hyperthyroidism (dated 2018 in TCRdb). Turning to the overall study: Peripheral blood was collected at initial diagnosis, before any treatment. TCR beta repertoire signatures were used to distinguish Graves' ophthalmopathy from Graves' hyperthyroidism and to predict progression to ophthalmopathy. In total, around 130 blood samples were TCR-sequenced: around 42 ophthalmopathy, some 75 hyperthyroidism and some 17 hyperthyroidism-to-ophthalmopathy patients. To explore V-J signatures that distinguish ophthalmopathy from hyperthyroidism, a discovery set of 95 to 100 patients was enrolled, made up of approximately 45 with ophthalmopathy and 57 with stable hyperthyroidism. An independent validation cohort was composed of roughly 18 hyperthyroidism patients and around 16 patients who later progressed from hyperthyroidism to ophthalmopathy. In more than five hyperthyroidism patients, T-cell repertoires of thyroid tissue and blood were compared. After sampling, hyperthyroidism patients received methimazole starting at 30 mg daily, and ophthalmopathy patients received high-dose intravenous methylprednisolone. For training and testing, the 100 patients in the discovery cohort were randomly divided in a 7:3 ratio. Paper-wide results and their limitations: The 13-signature model separated ophthalmopathy from stable hyperthyroidism with approximately 88% sensitivity and around 84% specificity in cross-validation, and 80%/75% in the test set. In validation, the model predicted ophthalmopathy progression with about 70% sensitivity and roughly 72% specificity; some 13 predicted patients were CT-confirmed with GO in a median of approximately 6.5 months. No statistical method was used to predetermine the sample size, and group allocation was not hidden from the investigators. Most expanded thyroid clonotypes with a frequency above 0.001 also appeared in blood, which suggests that blood repertoires may reflect the immune response in the thyroid.

The junction carries 2 bases between V and J, which are trimmed by 0 bases and 2 bases respectively. Taken from cysteine to phenylalanine, the CDR3 has 11 residues. CDR3 DNA is the only sequence kept; it has 33 bases, read in frame from the first base. The CDR1 and CDR2 encoded by the germline V gene are SQVTM and ANQGSEA. Stable hyperthyroidism was defined as no progression to ophthalmopathy within 18 months of follow-up. Hyperthyroidism patients were newly diagnosed, were aged 18 to 65 years, and had a disease duration under 2 months. Patients with other autoimmune diseases, uncontrolled infections, pregnancy or lactation were excluded. Clinical symptoms, serum thyroxine, TRAb, thyroid ultrasound and orbital computed tomography were used for diagnosis. Ficoll-Paque density gradient centrifugation was used to isolate PBMCs from approximately 10 ml of fresh peripheral blood. Trizol reagent was used to extract the total RNA, and its quality was then checked on an Agilent 2100 Bioanalyzer.

Ten or more counts support this clonotype. Which antigen it targets is not known. No clone much larger than this one lies a single base away; base qualities are absent. TCR beta CDR3 regions were amplified from RNA transcripts for repertoire sequencing. HTBI primers and the Qiagen OneStep RT-PCR kit were used in a first-round RT-PCR, which was followed by a second-round multiplex PCR, size selection and purification. Libraries were sequenced paired-end with 100 bp reads on an Illumina HiSeq2000. Concerning the study's data processing: SOAPnuke was used for read processing, and reads with adapters, uncalled bases, a mean Phred below 15, or no exact constant-primer or identifier match were discarded. High-quality paired reads were merged with COPE v1.2.5. Clonotypes were defined as unique nucleotide sequences and were aligned to IMGT TRB V, D and J references using MiTCR v1.1. Analysis was restricted to V-J combinations with a frequency above 0.0001, which covered just over 98% of repertoires. A TCR clonal expansion and chaos score per V-J combination was defined as the ratio of F50 clonal expansion to chaos observed in the TCRdist matrix. Welch's t-statistics and random forest were used to reduce the features to about 12 V-J combinations, which were then used as input to a naive Bayes classifier. The Morisita-Horn index was used to measure how similar the thyroid and blood repertoires were. The public reads were reanalyzed by TCRdb: fastp trimming at Q25, MiXCR alignment, in-frame beta chains only. Every distinct CDR3 protein forms one entry, paired with its most common genes and DNA. TCRdb's processing, not the authors' own work, is the source of the V and J calls. This sample lists a few hundred thousand distinct CDR3 sequences; roughly 20% were detected once. Of the sample, roughly 3% is held by the ten largest clones.

This TCR derives from a woman aged 18-29 years with stable Graves' hyperthyroidism. Donor details come from another sample of the same person, matched by shared clones. Sequencing was carried out using peripheral blood. The chain links TRBV29-1 with TRBJ2-7, with the D gene uncertain. This receptor carries the CDR3 CSVEEAYEQYF. At the DNA level, the sequence is TGCAGCGTTGAAGAGGCCTACGAGCAGTACTTC.